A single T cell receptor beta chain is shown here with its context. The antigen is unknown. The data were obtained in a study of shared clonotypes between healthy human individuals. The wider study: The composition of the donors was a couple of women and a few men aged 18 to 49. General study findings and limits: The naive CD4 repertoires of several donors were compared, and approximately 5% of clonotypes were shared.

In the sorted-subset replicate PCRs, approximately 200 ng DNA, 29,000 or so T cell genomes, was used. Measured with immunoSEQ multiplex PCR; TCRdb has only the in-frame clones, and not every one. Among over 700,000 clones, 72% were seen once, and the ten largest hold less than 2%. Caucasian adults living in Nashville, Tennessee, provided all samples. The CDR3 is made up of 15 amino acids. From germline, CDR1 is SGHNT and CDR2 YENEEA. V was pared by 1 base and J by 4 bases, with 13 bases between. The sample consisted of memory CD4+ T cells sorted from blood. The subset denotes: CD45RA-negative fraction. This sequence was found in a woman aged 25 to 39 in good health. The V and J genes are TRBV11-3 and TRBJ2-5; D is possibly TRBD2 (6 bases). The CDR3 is CASSLAYGGGETQYF. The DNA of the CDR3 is TGTGCCAGCAGCTTAGCCTACGGGGGTGGAGAGACCCAGTACTTC.